The 27 T cell receptor beta chains listed next were all sequenced from one sample in a study of cytomegalovirus exposure and HLA in healthy donors. The PCR used 60 Vbeta and 13 Jbeta primers. This table comes from immunoSEQ multiplex PCR, and its TCRdb copy is limited to in-frame clones, with some not included. The top ten clones hold 6% to 7.5% of a sample with 170,000 or so clones, around 80% of them seen once. Sequencing used PBMCs. These receptors were taken from a young man in good health and CMV-seropositive.

This rearrangement joins TRBV18 to TRBJ1-5; 7 bases are a match to TRBD1. V gave up 3 bases and J gave up 2 bases; unmatched junction bases: 4. There are 15 residues in the CDR3. CDR1 and CDR2 from the germline V gene are KGHSH and LQKENI. CDR3 nucleotide sequence: TGTGCCAGCTCACCTACAGGGGTGGGCAATCAGCCCCAGCATTTT. It is translated as CASSPTGVGNQPQHF.

CDR3 bases: TGTGCCAGCAGTTTTGGGACAGGGAAAGGAGAGACCCAGTACTTC. The encoded protein is CASSFGTGKGETQYF. The chain employs TRBV6-5 and TRBJ2-5; the match to TRBD1 covers 9 bases. Per germline, CDR1 MNHEY and CDR2 SVGAGI. The V and J ends lost 4 bases and 4 bases, in that order; junction bases with no gene match: 7. CDR3 size: 15 residues.

This clone showed up just once. The J gene is TRBJ1-2, the V gene TRBV5-1, with 8 bases lining up with TRBD1. V trimming: 5 bases; J trimming: 4 bases; junction bases outside the gene matches: 4. The germline CDR1 and CDR2 sequences are SGHRS and YFSETQ. The length of the CDR3 is 13 residues. The CDR3 protein is CASSLDRGYGYTF. CDR3 DNA: TGCGCCAGCAGTCTAGACAGGGGCTATGGCTACACCTTC.

The J gene is TRBJ1-1, the V gene TRBV5-1; 7 bases align to TRBD1. The CDR3 spans 16 residues. Germline CDR1 SGHRS, CDR2 YFSETQ. The J segment lost 2 bases and the V segment lost 0 bases, leaving 7 bases of the junction unmatched. The CDR3 loop reads CASSLAKTGQNTEAFF. Written as DNA, the CDR3 is TGCGCCAGCAGCTTGGCTAAGACAGGGCAAAACACTGAAGCTTTCTTT.

The chain carries TRBV6-6 and TRBJ2-1, with 9 nucleotides matching TRBD2. The V gene's germline CDR1 is MNHNY and CDR2 SVGAGI (reference sequence). The CDR3 length is 15 residues. Trimming at V came to 8 bases and at J to 5 bases, leaving 10 bases not matched to a gene. The CDR3 sequence: CASEGREGRDNEQFF. The CDR3 region has the DNA TGTGCCAGCGAGGGGCGGGAGGGCCGCGACAATGAGCAGTTCTTC.

In its sample, this clone was seen a few times. The chain employs TRBV7-9 and TRBJ1-1; the match to TRBD1 covers 7 bases. After removal of 5 bases from V and 7 bases from J, the junction contained 10 bases not matched to a gene. This CDR3 has 14 amino acids. Germline V gene data show CDR1 as SEHNR and CDR2 as FQNEAQ (reference sequence). Here the CDR3 reads CASSLLGTDHEAFF. The DNA of the CDR3 is TGTGCCAGCAGCCTCCTCGGGACAGACCATGAAGCTTTCTTT.

The chain has TRBV29-1 and TRBJ2-3; TRBD1 agrees at 11 bases. Germline V gene lookup returns CDR1 SQVTM and CDR2 ANQGSEA. The length of the CDR3 is 15 residues. The ends lost 1 base at V and 5 bases at J; junction bases unmatched: 5. The CDR3 sequence is CSVEGGQGAGDTQYF. The CDR3 coding sequence is TGCAGCGTTGAAGGAGGACAGGGGGCTGGAGATACGCAGTATTTT.

This chain connects TRBV10-2 to TRBJ1-1, with a weak D call TRBD1 (6 bases). The V and J ends lost 8 bases and 4 bases respectively, with 14 bases between them. Germline CDR1 and CDR2: WSHSY and SAAADI. The CDR3 is 13 amino acids. The DNA of the CDR3 is TGCGCCAGCTTGCCCACAGGGAGCACTGAAGCTTTCTTT. Encoded protein: CASLPTGSTEAFF.

J is TRBJ2-1 and V is TRBV11-2; the D gene is possibly TRBD2 (7 bases). The CDR3 has 13 amino acids. The germline V gene encodes CDR1 SGHAT and CDR2 FQNNGV. V was pared by 6 bases and J by 7 bases, with 13 bases between. CDR3 bases: TGTGCCAGCAGAGGGGGGGGTTCGAATGAGCAGTTCTTC. This encodes CASRGGGSNEQFF.

The chain joins TRBV4-3 to TRBJ2-2; D possibly corresponds to TRBD1 (6 bases). Trimming took off 5 bases at V and 1 base at J, with 14 bases between the two ends. The CDR3 consists of 16 residues. CDR1 LGHNA and CDR2 YSLEER come from the germline V gene. The CDR3 DNA follows: TGCGCCAGCAGCGAAACCGGGACACAGAACACCGGGGAGCTGTTTTTT. Its protein product is CASSETGTQNTGELFF.

This clone was counted once. The DNA for the CDR3 is TGTGCCAGCAACAGGGTACGGATCTACGAGCAGTACTTC. Its protein is CASNRVRIYEQYF. The J gene is TRBJ2-7, the V gene TRBV2; D possibly corresponds to TRBD1 (6 bases). The CDR3 has 13 residues. V lost 7 bases to trimming and J lost 3 bases, with 13 bases between them. The germline V gene encodes CDR1 SNHLY and CDR2 FYNNEI.

This clone was counted once. Other DNA sequences in this sample translate to the same CDR3. V is TRBV4-1 and J is TRBJ1-2; D gene unclear. Germline loops: CDR1 MGHRA, CDR2 YSYEKL. The V end lost 0 bases, the J end lost 4 bases, and 12 bases lay between the germline ends. The CDR3 is made up of 15 amino acids. DNA of the CDR3: TGCGCCAGCAGCCAAGAGGTGTACGGTTTCTATGGCTACACCTTC. It encodes CASSQEVYGFYGYTF.

This clone has more than one count but fewer than ten. CDR3 coding DNA: TGTGCCTGGAGTGTATCGGGCAATCAGCCCCAGCATTTT. It specifies CAWSVSGNQPQHF. The rearrangement joins TRBV30 to TRBJ1-5; D gene unclear. This CDR3 region has 13 residues. CDR1 is GTSNPN, CDR2 SVGIG, per germline (reference sequence). V lost 0 bases and J 2 bases, leaving 5 bases between the germline ends.

A remark on this clone: A read error may account for a junction end that differs from germline. V and J are TRBV7-2 and TRBJ2-7; TRBD2 agrees at 7 bases. Germline CDR1 SGHTA, CDR2 FQGNSA. CDR3 length: 15 residues. This CDR3 is CASTLGEGSGYGQYF. For the CDR3, the DNA is TGTGCCAGCACCCTCGGGGAGGGTAGCGGGTACGGGCAGTACTTC.

The chain recombines TRBV7-2 with TRBJ2-4; TRBD1 might be the D (5 bases). Germline V gene data show CDR1 as SGHTA and CDR2 as FQGNSA. The CDR3 is 13 amino acids. V gave up 4 bases and J gave up 1 base, with 5 bases separating them. This CDR3 reads CASSSGAKNIQYF. DNA for the CDR3: TGTGCCAGCAGCTCAGGGGCCAAAAACATTCAGTACTTC.

The rearrangement uses TRBV7-9 and TRBJ1-4, with 7 bases matching TRBD1. Germline loops: CDR1 SEHNR, CDR2 FQNEAQ (reference sequence). V dropped 5 bases and J dropped 0; count of bases not matched to a gene: 6. The CDR3 spans 16 residues. The CDR3 DNA follows: TGTGCCAGCAGCCTTCGGACAGGTCCAACTAATGAAAAACTGTTTTTT. Translation gives CASSLRTGPTNEKLFF.

CDR3 residues: CASSTYTSGTDTQYF. The CDR3 DNA reads as TGTGCCAGCAGCACCTACACTAGCGGCACAGATACGCAGTATTTT. The gene calls are TRBV13 and TRBJ2-3; TRBD2 agrees at 7 bases. The germline V gene encodes CDR1 PRHDT and CDR2 FYEKMQ (reference sequence). The trim removed 5 bases at V and 1 base at J, leaving 6 bases unmatched. CDR3 size: 15 residues.

The chain combines TRBV29-1 with TRBJ1-2; no definite D call. Germline CDR1 SQVTM, CDR2 ANQGSEA. With 4 bases removed from V and 4 bases from J, the gap between germline ends came to 10 bases. The CDR3 covers 12 residues. Here the CDR3 reads CSVGTGSYGYTF. The CDR3 bases are TGCAGCGTTGGGACGGGAAGCTATGGCTACACCTTC.

The V gene is TRBV5-3, the J gene TRBJ2-1; D is possibly TRBD2 (5 bases). TRBV5-3 is reported as an ORF; its role is uncertain. Trimming removed 1 base at V and 0 bases at J, with 11 bases between. The CDR3 contains 16 residues. The CDR3 is CARSLWRRSSYNEQFF. CDR3 in DNA: TGTGCCAGAAGCTTGTGGCGGAGGAGCTCCTACAATGAGCAGTTCTTC.

The chain combines TRBV7-3 with TRBJ2-2, with unresolved D. This CDR3 contains 12 residues. Germline V CDR1 and CDR2: SGHTA, FQGTGA. The ends were cut back, 5 bases at V and 5 bases at J, with 6 bases in the middle. The chain's CDR3 is CASSPLTGELFF. As DNA, the CDR3 is TGTGCCAGCAGCCCCCTGACCGGGGAGCTGTTTTTT.

The V gene is TRBV5-8, the J gene TRBJ2-3; TRBD1 aligns across 9 bases. Trimming at V came to 0 bases and at J to 4 bases, leaving 3 bases not matched to a gene. In germline, CDR1 is SGHTS, CDR2 YDEGEE. The length of the CDR3 is 15 residues. The CDR3 spells CASSLDRGRADTQYF. CDR3 sequence (DNA): TGTGCCAGCAGCTTGGACAGGGGGCGCGCAGATACGCAGTATTTT.

The chain couples TRBV5-5 to TRBJ2-7; TRBD2 matches 7 bases. The junction had 16 bases not matched to a gene; V was cut back by 0 bases and J by 1 base. CDR1 is SGHKS, CDR2 YYEKEE, per germline (reference sequence). There are 19 residues in the CDR3. The CDR3 loop is CASSLVRGEPGGYSYEQYF. The CDR3 DNA follows: TGTGCCAGCAGCTTGGTGCGTGGGGAACCGGGGGGATATTCCTACGAGCAGTACTTC.

This clone has only one observation. The chain recombines TRBV27 with TRBJ1-3; D might be TRBD1 (6 bases). V was shortened by 5 bases and J by 0 bases, with 20 bases between the two germline ends. The germline V gene has CDR1 MNHEY and CDR2 SMNVEV (reference sequence). The length of the CDR3 is 18 residues. The CDR3 DNA is TGTGCCAGCAGTCCTACAACCCCCGGCAGGGGCTCTGGAAACACCATATATTTT. Its translation is CASSPTTPGRGSGNTIYF.

The chain combines TRBV6-5 with TRBJ2-2; D is uncertain. The V gene's germline CDR1 is MNHEY and CDR2 SVGAGI. The CDR3 sequence is 14 residues long. V was trimmed by 7 bases and J by 3 bases, leaving 12 bases between them. CDR3 sequence (DNA): TGTGCCAGCACCCGGAGCCGGTACACCGGGGAGCTGTTTTTT. Its translation is CASTRSRYTGELFF.

This clone was seen once. The rearrangement joins TRBV7-2 to TRBJ2-5, with a possible D match to TRBD1 (6 bases). The V and J ends lost 3 bases and 5 bases respectively, with 7 bases between them. CDR1 is SGHTA and CDR2 is FQGNSA in the germline V gene. This CDR3 is built from 12 residues. Here the CDR3 reads CASSFDRETQYF. CDR3 nucleotides: TGTGCCAGCAGCTTCGACAGGGAGACCCAGTACTTC.

The table lists this clone with a few counts. The chain couples TRBV15 to TRBJ2-7; TRBD2 is a possible D gene (6 bases). Germline CDR1 LNHNV, CDR2 YYDKDF (reference sequence). The CDR3 is 16 amino acids. V lost 4 bases to trimming and J lost 1 base, with 17 bases between them. This CDR3 is CATSTPVGGKSYEQYF. DNA of the CDR3: TGTGCCACCAGCACCCCGGTCGGCGGGAAATCCTACGAGCAGTACTTC. The whole variable domain, remainder taken from reference TRBV15 and TRBJ2-7, is DAMVIQNPRYQVTQFGKPVTLSCSQTLNHNVMYWYQQKSSQAPKLLFHYYDKDFNNEADTPDNFQSRRPNTSFCFLDIRSPGLGDTAMYLCATSTPVGGKSYEQYFGPGTRLTVT.

The rearrangement links TRBV14 to TRBJ2-1; D gene ambiguous. The V gene lost 0 bases and the J gene lost 9 bases, with 9 bases spanning the gap. Germline V gene sequence: CDR1 SGHDN, CDR2 FVKESK. This CDR3 region has 13 residues. The CDR3 protein is CASSQDLGGEQFF. The CDR3 DNA reads TGTGCCAGCAGCCAAGATTTAGGCGGTGAGCAGTTCTTC. Based on the CDR3 plus reference TRBV14 and TRBJ2-1, the full variable domain is EAGVTQFPSHSVIEKGQTVTLRCDPISGHDNLYWYRRVMGKEIKFLLHFVKESKQDESGMPNNRFLAERTGGTYSTLKVQPAELEDSGVYFCASSQDLGGEQFFGPGTRLTVL.